This TCR beta chain derives from a study of T-cell reconstitution after alpha-beta-depleted transplantation in children. Unique molecular identifiers were incorporated during preparation of the TCRbeta library. TCRdb reprocessed the PCR reads via MiXCR and lists one record per CDR3 protein. The sample yields around 420,000 distinct CDR3 sequences, roughly 16% seen once. Looked up from germline, CDR1 is SQVTM and CDR2 is ANQGSEA. The trim removed 6 bases at V and 8 bases at J, leaving 2 bases unmatched. The CDR3 runs to 10 residues. The sequencing here drew on PBMCs, mostly from graft donor cells, taken 360 days after TCRalphabeta/CD19-depleted stem cell transplant. The receptor was derived from a boy under two years old who had a stem cell transplant for Wiskott-Aldrich syndrome, so the T cells may come from the graft donor. The chain carries TRBV29-1 and TRBJ2-5; 8 bases align to TRBD2. CDR3 sequence: CSVSGSTQYF. The CDR3 coding sequence is TGCAGCGTAAGCGGGAGCACCCAGTACTTC.